One sample yielded the 9 T cell receptor beta chains listed below, sequenced in a study of control samples from healthy donors and cancer patients. TCRdb keeps only in-frame clones here, not all; method: immunoSEQ multiplex PCR. The sample comprises some 100,000 clones, approximately 95% of which are singletons, and 8% to 9.5% rests with the top ten. The material sequenced was blood. The origin of the receptors is a man between 18 and 35 years old in good health.

This clone is labeled as medium-sized. V usage is TRBV15 and J usage is TRBJ2-7; 7 positions agree with TRBD1. Germline V gives CDR1 LNHNV, CDR2 YYDKDF (reference sequence). The CDR3 consists of 14 residues. V gave up 2 bases and J gave up 1 base; unmatched junction bases: 2. The DNA for the CDR3 is TGTGCCACCAGCAGACCGGGACAGTCCTACGAGCAGTACTTC. Its protein is CATSRPGQSYEQYF.

On this clone itself: Other DNA sequences within the sample encode an identical CDR3. This sequence joins TRBV5-1 and TRBJ1-6, with a possible D match to TRBD1 (5 bases). Trimming stripped 0 bases from V and 9 bases from J, with 13 bases between. Germline V lookup: CDR1 SGHRS, CDR2 YFSETQ. This CDR3 contains 15 residues. CDR3 bases: TGCGCCAGCAGCTTGGAGGGGCAGCCCGGTTCACCCCTCCACTTT. It yields the protein CASSLEGQPGSPLHF.

The J gene is TRBJ2-7, the V gene TRBV6-7; 8 nucleotides align to TRBD1. TRBV6-7 is identified as an open reading frame with a role that is uncertain. Germline trimming cut 4 bases from V and 0 bases from J; bases unmatched to any gene: 8. The CDR3 loop spans 16 amino acids. CDR3 bases: TGTGCCAGCAGTTCCGGGACAGGCCAGCTCTCCTACGAGCAGTACTTC. Protein sequence: CASSSGTGQLSYEQYF.

In its sample, this clone was seen once. The chain recombines TRBV6-4 with TRBJ1-5; TRBD1 agrees at 7 bases. This CDR3 spans 14 amino acids. V trimming: 4 bases; J trimming: 4 bases; junction bases outside the gene matches: 4. CDR1 is MRHNA and CDR2 is SNTAGT in the germline V gene. CDR3 in DNA: TGTGCCAGCAGTGTGGAACAGGGGAATCAGCCCCAGCATTTT. Residues: CASSVEQGNQPQHF.

The chain carries TRBV30 and TRBJ1-1, with D possibly TRBD1 on 5 matching bases. This CDR3 comprises 12 residues. Looked up from germline, CDR1 is GTSNPN and CDR2 is SVGIG (reference sequence). V shed 8 bases and J shed 9 bases, with 19 bases lying between them. The CDR3 sequence: CASRLSGVQAFF. The CDR3 DNA reads TGTGCCAGTCGCTTATCGGGGGTGCAAGCTTTCTTT.

J is TRBJ1-1 and V is TRBV3-1 (or the pseudogene TRBV3-2); D unclear. CDR3 length equals 12 residues. Germline CDR1 reads LGHDT; CDR2 reads YNNKEL (reference sequence). V was cut by 1 base and J by 7 bases, with 7 bases left in between. CDR3 sequence reads: CASSQGLLEAFF. In DNA, the CDR3 is TGTGCCAGCAGCCAAGGGTTACTTGAAGCTTTCTTT.

The gene calls are TRBV7-3 and TRBJ2-6, with D unclear. This CDR3 spans 15 amino acids. The V gene lost 5 bases and the J gene lost 4 bases, with 12 bases spanning the gap. Germline V gene data show CDR1 as SGHTA and CDR2 as FQGTGA. CDR3 loop: CASSLPGLGANVLTF. As DNA, the CDR3 is TGTGCCAGCAGCCTCCCTGGGTTAGGGGCCAACGTCCTGACTTTC.

The rearrangement joins TRBV29-1 to TRBJ1-1; unclear D gene. The CDR3 loop spans 10 amino acids. Germline V gene sequence: CDR1 SQVTM, CDR2 ANQGSEA. V gave up 7 bases and J gave up 6 bases, with 9 bases separating them. The CDR3 loop is CSGGGAEAFF. The CDR3 DNA reads as TGCAGCGGGGGTGGAGCTGAAGCTTTCTTT.

The rearrangement joins TRBV9 to TRBJ2-7; tentatively, D is TRBD1 or TRBD2 (5 bases each). Trimming pared 2 bases from V and 2 bases from J, leaving 14 bases between. CDR3 size: 15 residues. Germline values: CDR1 SGDLS, CDR2 YYNGEE. The CDR3 DNA is TGTGCCAGCAGCGTCCGGGACGACGGGGCCTACGAGCAGTACTTC. The encoded protein is CASSVRDDGAYEQYF.